A single sample is the source of the 5 T cell receptor beta chains below, sequenced in a study of beta chain features in type 1 diabetes (dated by TCRdb to 2016 to 2018). The method behind the library was the immunoSEQ multiplex PCR assay. The entire amount of isolated RNA was reverse transcribed using the High Capacity cDNA Reverse Transcription Kit, so the sequenced TCRB transcripts were expressed ones. What TCRdb holds here is the immuneACCESS table cut down to in-frame rearrangements. Part of the clones is not present; checked against another copy, under half of the missing clones reflect an unresolved V gene, and the others are unexplained. This sample gives some 150,000 clones in total; 10% of them show up just once. The top ten hold roughly 1.4% of the sample. Source material: naive CD4+ T cells from blood. Interpreted using the paper, the cell subset or site label stands for: true naive CD4+ T cells. Source of these receptors: a man aged 18 to 30 in good health.

The chain recombines TRBV18 with TRBJ2-5, with a possible D match to TRBD2 (5 bases). V was clipped by 1 base and J by 3 bases, with 9 bases between them. This CDR3 has 14 residues. Germline CDR1 and CDR2: KGHSH and LQKENI. CDR3 protein: CASSPLGEKETQYF. Here the CDR3 DNA reads TGTGCCAGCTCACCACTCGGGGAAAAAGAGACCCAGTACTTC.

J is TRBJ2-5 and V is TRBV7-9; D might be TRBD2 (5 bases). CDR1 and CDR2 (germline): SEHNR, FQNEAQ (reference sequence). The CDR3 covers 14 residues. The V gene lost 1 base and the J gene lost 2 bases, with 8 bases spanning the gap. The CDR3 reads CASSLGLAQETQYF. The CDR3 DNA is TGTGCCAGCAGCTTAGGCCTAGCTCAAGAGACCCAGTACTTC. Full variable domain (outside the CDR3, taken from reference TRBV7-9 and TRBJ2-5): DTGVSQNPRHKITKRGQNVTFRCDPISEHNRLYWYRQTLGQGPEFLTYFQNEAQLEKSRLLSDRFSAERPKGSFSTLEIQRTEQGDSAMYLCASSLGLAQETQYFGPGTRLLVL.

This clone has a count of ten or more. This chain uses TRBV19 with TRBJ1-1; 7 bases align to TRBD1. CDR3 length equals 14 residues. Per the germline V gene, CDR1 is LNHDA and CDR2 is SQIVND (reference sequence). Trimming cost V 8 bases and J 0 bases; bases outside gene matches: 6. Here the CDR3 reads CASYGTALNTEAFF. The CDR3 DNA follows: TGTGCCAGTTACGGGACAGCCTTGAACACTGAAGCTTTCTTT.

This clone was detected only a few times. This CDR3 reads CASSPLAGGPNGELFF. The CDR3 DNA sequence: TGCGCCAGCAGCCCACTAGCGGGGGGGCCTAACGGGGAGCTGTTTTTT. The rearrangement uses TRBV5-1 and TRBJ2-2, with 13 nucleotides matching TRBD2. Germline CDR1 and CDR2: SGHRS and YFSETQ. The V and J ends lost 4 bases and 7 bases, in that order; junction bases with no gene match: 7. The CDR3 spans 16 residues. The full variable domain, with the rest looked up from reference TRBV5-1 and TRBJ2-2, is KAGVTQTPRYLIKTRGQQVTLSCSPISGHRSVSWYQQTPGQGLQFLFEYFSETQRNKGNFPGRFSGRQFSNSRSEMNVSTLELGDSALYLCASSPLAGGPNGELFFGEGSRLTVL.

V usage is TRBV10-3 and J usage is TRBJ2-3, with 8 bases that match TRBD2. V shed 1 base, J shed 3 bases, and the junction held 6 bases outside the gene matches. Per germline, CDR1 ENHRY and CDR2 SYGVKD. There are 16 residues in the CDR3. Here the CDR3 DNA reads TGTGCCATCAGTGAGTACACTAGCGGAGCGACAGATACGCAGTATTTT. It yields the protein CAISEYTSGATDTQYF.